This T cell receptor beta chain comes out of a study of shared clonotypes between healthy human individuals. General study points: Naive subsets generally exceeded memory subsets in estimated richness.

Details on this clone: The antigen is undetermined.

Healthy adults negative for HIV, lacking recent acute infections or vaccinations, served as donors. After removal of 1 base from V and 5 bases from J, the junction contained 5 bases not matched to a gene. The CDR3 has 16 amino acids. The germline V gene encodes CDR1 LNHDA and CDR2 SQIVND (reference sequence). Investigators spread the genomic DNA of each subset evenly over several immunoSEQ plates. For sorted subsets, approximately 0.2 ug DNA per replicate equaled around 30,000 T cell genomes. Method: immunoSEQ multiplex PCR; TCRdb's copy keeps in-frame clones and lacks some. The repertoire holds around 1.4 million clones, with around 98.5% as singletons.

Sequencing was performed on naive CD4+ T cells sorted from blood. Subset in this sample: CD45RA+ positively selected. The genes are TRBV19 and TRBJ2-1, with 10 bases fitting TRBD2. The clonotype originates from a man aged 30-40 years in good health. This CDR3 reads CASSIVGLAAHNEQFF. CDR3 DNA sequence: TGTGCCAGTAGTATAGTCGGACTAGCGGCTCACAATGAGCAGTTCTTC. Based on the CDR3 plus reference TRBV19 and TRBJ2-1, the full variable domain is DGGITQSPKYLFRKEGQNVTLSCEQNLNHDAMYWYRQDPGQGLRLIYYSQIVNDFQKGDIAEGYSVSREKKESFPLTVTSAQKNPTAFYLCASSIVGLAAHNEQFFGPGTRLTVL.